This T cell receptor (beta chain) was obtained from a study of T-cell reconstitution after alpha-beta-depleted transplantation in children listed by TCRdb under 2016. Regarding the study in general: Using TCR repertoire profiling, the study quantitatively followed how T-cell immune reconstitution unfolded in children after TCRalphabeta/CD19-depleted allogeneic hematopoietic cell transplantation. Broad study findings and their caveats: The apparently early alphabetaT-cell count recovery about two months after transplant was reportedly dependent on only several hundred rapidly expanded clones derived from non-depleted graft cells. In some patients, the high TCRbeta diversity seen at day 60 was put down to recipient T cells and intrathymic progenitors that had survived conditioning. The frequencies of hyperexpanded clones fell over the following months, and after one year, T-cell counts and TCRbeta diversity were mostly attributed to newly produced T cells.

Explained via the paper, the time point label denotes: day 60 (about 2 months) after transplantation. The treatment or condition label corresponds to: allogeneic hematopoietic cell transplantation with graft depleted of TCRalphabeta T cells and CD19 B cells. The children who served as transplant recipients had been given grafts of TCRalphabeta/CD19-depleted allogeneic hematopoietic cells. The sample holds many counts of this clonotype. The clone's antigen remains unknown. The record has no base qualities; no much larger clone is one base away. CDR1 LGHNA and CDR2 YSLEER are derived from the germline V gene. The CDR3 has 15 amino acids, counting the end cysteine and phenylalanine. Only CDR3 DNA remains: 45 bases, in frame from the first base. Here V drops 1 base and J drops 3 bases, and the junction holds 2 bases not matched to any gene. Receptor amplification or capture employed PCR. TCRdb names Illumina HiSeq 2500 as the instrument used. TCR libraries were prepared with molecular barcoding, using unique molecular identifiers to normalize TCRbeta repertoire quantification. The public reads were quality trimmed at Q25 with fastp and then assembled into clones with MiXCR by TCRdb, keeping productive beta chains. One record per CDR3 amino acid sequence lists the most common genes and DNA. A total of fewer than 40,000 distinct CDR3 sequences appear in this sample, 5.5% to 7% of them only once. Clones ranked in the top ten supply around 30% of the sample.

This specimen was peripheral blood, taken 60 days after TCRalphabeta/CD19-depleted stem cell transplant. The sequence is built from TRBV4-3 and TRBJ1-3; 8 bases in between match TRBD1. This TCR came from a child less than two years old who had a stem cell transplant for acute myeloid leukemia, so the T cells may come from the graft donor. The DNA reads as follows: TGCGCCAGCAGCCAAGGGACAGGGTTTGGAAACACCATATATTTT. Its protein is CASSQGTGFGNTIYF.